The 18 T cell receptor beta chains given below trace back to one sample, sequenced in a study of T cells in tuberculosis. The protocol was immunoSEQ multiplex PCR, while the TCRdb copy is restricted to in-frame clones and leaves out a portion. The sample includes 88,000 or so clones, approximately 90% of them seen just once. After thawing and overnight rest, PBMC were stained with GMM-loaded CD1B tetramer, viability dye and anti-CD3 for sorting. The CD1B tetramers carried C32 glucose monomycolate purified from Rhodococcus equi. The source material was CD1b-GMM tetramer-negative cells sorted from PBMCs. The source is an adult woman with latent tuberculosis.

The rearrangement uses TRBV6-5 and TRBJ1-4; D uncertain. The length of the CDR3 is 15 residues. V gave up 0 bases and J gave up 5 bases, with 10 bases separating them. CDR1 is MNHEY, CDR2 SVGAGI, per germline. In DNA, the CDR3 is TGTGCCAGCAGTTACTCCTTGGGCCGGAATGAAAAACTGTTTTTT. It yields the protein CASSYSLGRNEKLFF.

V gene TRBV5-6 combines with J gene TRBJ1-1, with TRBD1 as a possible D gene (5 bases). This CDR3 has 14 residues. V was trimmed by 0 bases and J by 7 bases, leaving 13 bases between them. Germline CDR1 is SGHDT and CDR2 is YYEEEE. This CDR3 reads CASSLALAGFEAFF. The CDR3 bases are TGTGCCAGCAGCTTGGCCTTGGCAGGGTTTGAAGCTTTCTTT.

The chain is built from TRBV9 and TRBJ2-3; 8 bases match TRBD1. Germline V lookup: CDR1 SGDLS, CDR2 YYNGEE. The CDR3 totals 17 residues. The V segment lost 4 bases and the J segment 0 bases; nucleotides outside the gene matches: 10. The CDR3 loop reads CASSPSGRQGSTDTQYF. DNA of the CDR3: TGTGCCAGCAGCCCGAGCGGGCGACAGGGGAGCACAGATACGCAGTATTTT.

The chain combines TRBV10-3 with TRBJ2-7, with 7 bases matching TRBD2. V lost 7 bases to trimming and J lost 3 bases; unmatched junction nucleotides: 9. The CDR3 is made up of 14 amino acids. CDR1 and CDR2 (germline): ENHRY, SYGVKD. The CDR3 DNA reads TGTGCCATCAACGCCGGGGGGAGGTACTACGAGCAGTACTTC. It translates to CAINAGGRYYEQYF.

This clone was found once. The V call is TRBV7-9, the J call TRBJ2-1, with TRBD2 identical over 8 bases. J lost 5 bases, V lost 3 bases, and 6 bases had no gene match. CDR3 length: 15 amino acids. Germline CDR1 and CDR2: SEHNR and FQNEAQ (reference sequence). The CDR3 reads CASSLGGGPNNEQFF. Here the CDR3 DNA reads TGTGCCAGCAGCTTGGGCGGGGGGCCCAACAATGAGCAGTTCTTC.

The chain employs TRBV27 and TRBJ2-3, with a possible D match to TRBD1 (5 bases). Trimming cost V 2 bases and J 3 bases, with 12 bases left between them. This CDR3 spans 15 amino acids. Germline assignment: CDR1 MNHEY and CDR2 SMNVEV (reference sequence). This CDR3 reads CASSLAGKETDTQYF. The DNA of the CDR3 is TGTGCCAGCAGTTTAGCAGGGAAGGAAACAGATACGCAGTATTTT.

CDR3 amino acids: CASSPPDRATEAFF. The CDR3 bases are TGTGCCAGCAGCCCACCGGACAGGGCCACTGAAGCTTTCTTT. The chain links TRBV7-2 to TRBJ1-1, with 8 bases aligning to TRBD1. The CDR3 contains 14 residues. Germline values: CDR1 SGHTA, CDR2 FQGNSA. The J segment lost 4 bases and the V segment lost 5 bases, leaving 6 bases of the junction unmatched.

The V call is TRBV6-1, the J call TRBJ1-2; tentatively, D is TRBD1 (5 bases). Trimming took 6 bases from V and 8 from J, leaving 13 bases between them. The CDR3 covers 12 residues. CDR1 and CDR2 from the germline V gene are MNHNS and SASEGT. CDR3: CASRDSPRGYTF. CDR3 bases: TGTGCCAGCAGAGACAGTCCCCGGGGCTACACCTTC.

This chain links TRBV5-1 with TRBJ2-7; a weak D match, TRBD1 (5 bases). Germline V gives CDR1 SGHRS, CDR2 YFSETQ. The CDR3 extends over 14 amino acids. V was clipped by 6 bases and J by 0 bases, with 13 bases between them. In nucleotides, the CDR3 is TGCGCCAGCATGATCGGACATAGCTCCTACGAGCAGTACTTC. It encodes CASMIGHSSYEQYF.

The rearrangement links TRBV5-6 to TRBJ2-7, with 8 bases lining up with TRBD1. This CDR3 has 14 amino acids. Per the germline V gene, CDR1 is SGHDT and CDR2 is YYEEEE. Losses at the gene ends were 3 bases for V and 4 bases for J; bases not matched to a gene: 6. This CDR3 is CASSSRQGFYEQYV. DNA for the CDR3: TGTGCCAGCAGCTCGCGACAGGGGTTTTACGAGCAGTACGTC.

The CDR3 region is CASSFRRPREKLFF. DNA for the CDR3: TGTGCCAGCAGTTTTCGGCGGCCACGGGAAAAACTGTTTTTT. The chain has TRBV28 and TRBJ1-4; D is undetermined. The CDR3 consists of 14 residues. Germline values: CDR1 MDHEN, CDR2 SYDVKM. V was clipped by 3 bases and J by 8 bases, with 13 bases between them.

The chain links TRBV4-1 to TRBJ2-3, with TRBD2 identical over 12 bases. The CDR3 is 15 amino acids. Germline CDR1 MGHRA, CDR2 YSYEKL. Germline trimming cut 0 bases from V and 10 bases from J; bases unmatched to any gene: 5. This CDR3 is CASSQELAGGRAQYF. The CDR3 DNA follows: TGCGCCAGCAGCCAAGAACTAGCGGGGGGTCGGGCGCAGTATTTT.

The genes are TRBV19 and TRBJ1-2, with D hard to call. Germline CDR1 and CDR2: LNHDA and SQIVND (reference sequence). Trimming stripped 6 bases from V and 0 bases from J, with 5 bases between. The CDR3 consists of 12 residues. CDR3 amino acids: CASRTTNYGYTF. The CDR3 bases are TGTGCCAGTAGGACAACTAACTATGGCTACACCTTC.

The chain combines TRBV5-6 with TRBJ2-3; 11 bases agree with TRBD2. The CDR3 is made up of 15 amino acids. CDR1 SGHDT and CDR2 YYEEEE come from the germline V gene. After removal of 4 bases from V and 2 bases from J, the junction contained 3 bases not matched to a gene. As DNA, the CDR3 is TGTGCCAGCAGCGAGACTAGCGGGGACACAGATACGCAGTATTTT. This sequence encodes CASSETSGDTDTQYF. Full variable domain (missing parts from reference TRBV5-6 and TRBJ2-3): DAGVTQSPTHLIKTRGQQVTLRCSPKSGHDTVSWYQQALGQGPQFIFQYYEEEERQRGNFPDRFSGHQFPNYSSELNVNALLLGDSALYLCASSETSGDTDTQYFGPGTRLTVL.

J is TRBJ1-2 and V is TRBV10-3, with 8 bases matching TRBD1. The CDR3 runs 17 residues. Trimming cost V 5 bases and J 0 bases; bases outside gene matches: 11. CDR1 and CDR2 (germline): ENHRY, SYGVKD. As DNA, the CDR3 is TGTGCCATCAGTTCCGGGACAGGTCGGACCGCTAACTATGGCTACACCTTC. The encoded protein is CAISSGTGRTANYGYTF.

In regard to this clone: At one end, the junction sequence differs from germline, possibly due to a read error. The V and J genes are TRBV7-7 and TRBJ2-1; TRBD1 is a possible D gene (6 bases). The germline V gene has CDR1 SSHAT and CDR2 FNYEAQ (reference sequence). This CDR3 contains 17 residues. In DNA, the CDR3 is TGTGCTAGCAGCTTAGAGTGGGGGCTAGGGCATACAAATGAGCAGTTCTTC. Protein: CASSLEWGLGHTNEQFF.

The chain links TRBV30 to TRBJ2-2; 9 bases match TRBD2. This CDR3 has 16 amino acids. Per germline, CDR1 GTSNPN and CDR2 SVGIG (reference sequence). V lost 3 bases and J lost 6; bases outside the gene matches: 11. DNA for the CDR3: TGTGCCTGGAGCCCCCCCCGCGGGGGGGCCCCCGGGGAGCTGTTTTTT. This codes for CAWSPPRGGAPGELFF.

V is TRBV7-6 and J is TRBJ2-2, with 8 bases lining up with TRBD2. Germline V gene data show CDR1 as SGHVS and CDR2 as FNYEAQ. This CDR3 spans 16 amino acids. V shed 5 bases and J 4 bases; nucleotides not matched to a gene: 9. The CDR3 DNA reads TGTGCCAGCAGCCCTGGGACTAGTGCTCGCACCGGGGAGCTGTTTTTT. As protein: CASSPGTSARTGELFF. The full variable domain, in which reference TRBV7-6 and TRBJ2-2 provide the parts outside the CDR3, is GAGVSQSPRYKVTKRGQDVALRCDPISGHVSLYWYRQALGQGPEFLTYFNYEAQQDKSGLPNDRFSAERPEGSISTLTIQRTEQRDSAMYRCASSPGTSARTGELFFGEGSRLTVL.